This T cell receptor beta chain was observed in a study of T cell changes during pregnancy in multiple sclerosis. J lost 1 base, V lost 4 bases, and 4 bases had no gene match. The CDR3 covers 14 residues. In germline, CDR1 is SGHRS, CDR2 YFSETQ. The table came from immunoSEQ multiplex PCR; TCRdb's copy has only in-frame clones and leaves some out. The sample records about 110,000 clones, roughly nine tenths being singletons. The genes are TRBV5-1 and TRBJ2-5; TRBD2 matches at 7 bases. The specimen comprised peripheral blood, sampled before pregnancy. The source of this sequence is a female donor with multiple sclerosis, enrolled in a pregnancy study. In DNA form, the CDR3 reads TGCGCCAGCAGCCTTAGCGGGCTCCAAGAGACCCAGTACTTC. This translates into CASSLSGLQETQYF.